This T cell receptor beta chain stems from a study of CD4 T cells in relation to SARS-CoV-2 and coronaviruses. Turning to the study itself: The restricting HLA molecule for shared crossreactive spike epitopes was mapped.

Concerning this clone: Its antigen is as yet unknown.

Profiled with immunoSEQ multiplex PCR; TCRdb holds only in-frame clones, not every one. The data hold under 30,000 clones, with roughly 80% observed a single time. Germline loops: CDR1 LGHNA, CDR2 YSLEER. Trimming cost V 0 bases and J 4 bases, with 10 bases left between them. The CDR3 covers 16 residues. CD4+ T cells from unexposed donors were obtained before the COVID-19 pandemic (2011-2018). Isolation of CD4+ T cells took place after roughly nine days in culture. This clonotype originated in a human donor in good health. The sequencing sample was made of CD4+ T cells from PBMCs, cultured in vitro. The genes are TRBV4-3 and TRBJ1-6; D remains ambiguous. In DNA, the CDR3 is TGCGCCAGCAGCCAAGATCGGCTCCTTTATAATTCACCCCTCCACTTT. It yields the protein CASSQDRLLYNSPLHF.